The present T cell receptor (beta chain) was sequenced within a study of shared clonotypes between healthy human individuals. Trimming removed 0 bases from V and 4 bases from J, with 13 bases in between. Germline-derived CDR1 and CDR2 are SGHRS and YFSETQ. The CDR3 covers 15 residues. Sequenced by immunoSEQ multiplex PCR; TCRdb stores in-frame clones only, minus some. The sample records more than 2 million clones, 95% being singletons. The TCR originated in a man aged 18 to 30 in good health. V gene TRBV5-1 combines with J gene TRBJ2-5, with a possible D match to TRBD2 (6 bases). Sequencing was carried out using naive CD4+ T cells sorted from blood. Indicated subset: CD45RA+ positively selected. CDR3 DNA sequence: TGCGCCAGCAGCTTGGCCGGGGGTGTTCCAGAGACCCAGTACTTC. This sequence encodes CASSLAGGVPETQYF.